This is a list of T cell receptor beta chains from one sample in a study of cytomegalovirus exposure and HLA in healthy donors. Profiling relied on immunoSEQ multiplex PCR, and the TCRdb table lists in-frame clones only, not all of them. The sample has some 71,000 clones, about 74% seen once. The specimen was PBMCs. These TCRs come from a woman in her twenties or thirties in good health and CMV-seropositive. Each CDR3 is given with its conserved first and last residue. D genes are given only for firm matches. Rows give clone size only sometimes, using once, few, many, or a class for an expanded clone.

TRBV28	TRBD1	once	TRBJ1-1	CASSSRTGGAFF	TGTGCCAGCAGTTCAAGGACAGGCGGAGCTTTCTTT
TRBV2	NA	NA	TRBJ2-6	CASSEPGWAGANVLTF	TGTGCCAGCAGTGAACCAGGGTGGGCTGGGGCCAACGTCCTGACTTTC
TRBV25-1	NA	NA	TRBJ2-7	CASTEGSSGLRVF	TGTGCCAGCACCGAGGGCAGCTCGGGCCTGAGGGTCTTC
TRBV11-3	TRBD2	few	TRBJ2-1	CASSPRTSGYNEQFF	TGTGCCAGCAGCCCCCGGACTAGTGGGTACAATGAGCAGTTCTTC
TRBV27	TRBD2	NA	TRBJ2-1	CASSLAREVKYEQFF	TGTGCCAGCAGTTTAGCGCGGGAGGTAAAGTATGAGCAGTTCTTC
TRBV20-1	NA	once	TRBJ2-3	CSAGPTDTQYF	TGCAGTGCTGGGCCCACAGATACGCAGTATTTT
TRBV7-2	NA	NA	TRBJ1-2	CASSLRPELANYGYTF	TGTGCCAGCAGCTTACGTCCGGAGTTAGCTAACTATGGCTACACCTTC
TRBV4-1	NA	NA	TRBJ1-5	CASSQDPLTSQPQHF	TGCGCCAGCAGCCAAGATCCCCTGACATCCCAGCCCCAGCATTTT
TRBV29-1	NA	NA	TRBJ2-1	CSAGHYAYNEQFF	TGCAGCGCTGGACATTACGCCTACAATGAGCAGTTCTTC
TRBV4-2	NA	few	TRBJ2-7	CASSQVGGGPYEQYF	TGTGCCAGCAGCCAAGTAGGTGGCGGGCCCTACGAGCAGTACTTC
TRBV9	NA	NA	TRBJ2-5	CASSVNPSQETQYF	TGTGCCAGCAGCGTAAATCCTAGCCAAGAGACCCAGTACTTC
TRBV6-1	NA	NA	TRBJ1-5	CASSWKGSDQPQHF	TGTGCCAGCAGCTGGAAGGGGTCGGATCAGCCCCAGCATTTT
TRBV4-2	TRBD1	NA	TRBJ1-2	CASSQATGGHTF	TGTGCCAGCAGCCAGGCTACAGGGGGTCACACCTTC
TRBV28	NA	once	TRBJ2-1	CASLAQGREQFF	TGTGCCAGCCTCGCACAGGGTCGTGAGCAGTTCTTC
TRBV6-5	NA	NA	TRBJ1-2	CASRPQENYGYTF	TGTGCCAGCAGACCACAGGAGAACTATGGCTACACCTTC
TRBV29-1	TRBD1	NA	TRBJ1-3	CSVELSGRGLGNTIYF	TGCAGCGTTGAATTGAGTGGCAGGGGGCTTGGAAACACCATATATTTT
TRBV7-7	TRBD1	NA	TRBJ2-2	CASSPGTGATGELFF	TGTGCCAGCAGCCCCGGGACAGGGGCCACCGGGGAGCTGTTTTTT
TRBV7-7	NA	NA	TRBJ2-5	CASSFALVETQYF	TGTGCTAGCAGCTTTGCACTAGTAGAGACCCAGTACTTC
TRBV9	TRBD2	NA	TRBJ2-1	CASSVVAGGVNEQFF	TGTGCCAGCAGCGTAGTAGCGGGAGGTGTGAATGAGCAGTTCTTC
TRBV4-2	NA	few	TRBJ1-4	CASSRATEATNEKLFF	TGTGCCAGCAGCCGAGCGACGGAGGCAACTAATGAAAAACTGTTTTTT
TRBV10-2	TRBD1	few	TRBJ1-5	CASSEGTGYSNQPQHF	TGCGCCAGCAGTGAAGGGACAGGGTATAGCAATCAGCCCCAGCATTTT
TRBV6-6	TRBD1	NA	TRBJ1-1	CASGPGGGGTEAFF	TGTGCCAGCGGACCAGGGGGCGGTGGCACTGAAGCTTTCTTT
TRBV28	TRBD1	NA	TRBJ1-5	CASSGEDRPYGQPQHF	TGTGCCAGCAGTGGGGAGGACAGGCCTTACGGGCAGCCCCAGCATTTT
TRBV29-1	NA	NA	TRBJ1-2	CSSFRGGWGYTF	TGCAGCTCCTTCCGGGGGGGCTGGGGCTACACCTTC
TRBV30	NA	NA	TRBJ2-5	CAWSGSYLTQYF	TGTGCCTGGAGTGGGTCCTACCTGACCCAGTACTTC
TRBV7-8	NA	NA	TRBJ1-2	CASSLAPQGIYGYTF	TGTGCCAGCAGCTTAGCCCCCCAGGGGATCTATGGCTACACCTTC
TRBV5-6	TRBD1	NA	TRBJ2-7	CASSSGTGNSEQYF	TGTGCCAGCAGCTCCGGGACAGGGAATAGCGAGCAGTACTTC
TRBV9	NA	few	TRBJ2-5	CASSETVQETQYF	TGTGCCAGCAGCGAGACAGTCCAAGAGACCCAGTACTTC
TRBV27	NA	NA	TRBJ1-2	CASGLQGWGYTF	TGTGCCAGCGGATTACAGGGTTGGGGCTACACCTTC
TRBV6-6	NA	NA	TRBJ2-2	CATVDSPGTGELFF	TGTGCCACCGTGGACAGCCCGGGCACCGGGGAGCTGTTTTTT
TRBV13	TRBD1	NA	TRBJ1-5	CASSRDRVDQPQHF	TGTGCCAGCAGCAGAGACAGGGTGGATCAGCCCCAGCATTTT
TRBV7-8	TRBD2	NA	TRBJ2-7	CASSFALLGGLAIYEQYF	TGTGCCAGCAGCTTCGCCCTCCTGGGGGGACTAGCTATCTACGAGCAGTACTTC
TRBV2	TRBD1	NA	TRBJ1-1	CASSGQGARTEAFF	TGTGCCAGCAGTGGACAGGGGGCGCGCACTGAAGCTTTCTTT
TRBV13	NA	NA	TRBJ1-1	CASSLVPGDTEAFF	TGTGCCAGCAGCTTAGTTCCAGGGGACACTGAAGCTTTCTTT
TRBV2	TRBD1	NA	TRBJ1-1	CASSAGTGVAEAFF	TGTGCCAGCAGTGCCGGGACAGGGGTAGCTGAAGCTTTCTTT
TRBV5-1	NA	NA	TRBJ1-1	CASSFPGEERAFF	TGCGCCAGCAGCTTTCCTGGGGAGGAGAGGGCTTTCTTT